This note documents a single T cell receptor (beta chain) sequence. The antigen remains unidentified. The data originate from a study of T cell responses to AZD1222 COVID-19 vaccine. Study findings and constraints: Repertoire sampling happened only post peak T cell response. Nearly half of unique spike-specific TCRs reportedly avoided B.1.351 and B.1.1.7 mutated regions. Seropositive status at baseline applied to only six AZD1222 recipients.

This CDR3 region has 13 residues. Trimming shortened V by 1 base and J by 4 bases, and 5 bases separated the two germline ends. Per germline, CDR1 SGHVS and CDR2 FQNEAQ. Assay: immunoSEQ multiplex PCR; the TCRdb copy retains only in-frame clones and omits some. This table holds around 160,000 clones, roughly 94% found once. Sequencing was performed on peripheral blood, taken on day 0 of AZD1222 vaccination. The gene calls are TRBV7-8 and TRBJ1-5; no clear D. The clonotype was recovered from an adult in good health. CDR3 DNA: TGTGCCAGCAGCTTAGTCCCTAATCAGCCCCAGCATTTT. Encoded protein: CASSLVPNQPQHF. The full variable domain, in which reference TRBV7-8 and TRBJ1-5 provide the parts outside the CDR3, is GAGVSQSPRYKVAKRGQDVALRCDPISGHVSLFWYQQALGQGPEFLTYFQNEAQLDKSGLPSDRFFAERPEGSVSTLKIQRTQQEDSAVYLCASSLVPNQPQHFGDGTRLSIL.